Detailed here is one T cell receptor (beta chain). Generated by immunoSEQ multiplex PCR, the TCRdb table keeps only in-frame clones and is missing some. The sample consists of about 210,000 clones, approximately 80% of them appearing once. These data come from a study of blood T cell repertoires in COVID-19. V shed 9 bases and J 4 bases; nucleotides not matched to a gene: 11. The CDR3 is 14 amino acids. Per germline, CDR1 SGHRS and CDR2 YFSETQ. Source material: peripheral blood. The TCR originated in a woman of 80 years or more with COVID-19, enrolled during active disease. This sequence joins TRBV5-1 and TRBJ2-5; TRBD1 aligns across 8 bases. The CDR3 sequence: CATAYQGASETQYF. For the CDR3, the DNA is TGCGCCACCGCATACCAGGGGGCTTCAGAGACCCAGTACTTC.